This T cell receptor (beta chain) comes out of a study of regulatory T cells in long-lasting Graves disease. Time point meaning: newly diagnosed GD, antithyroid drugs for less than 3 months. PBMCs provided the RNA from which the TCR library was made. This clonotype occurred many times. Construction of the TCR beta libraries employed iRepertoire HTBI primers in conjunction with Arm-PCR of CDR3 regions. TCRdb processed the multiplex PCR reads anew with MiXCR; each CDR3 protein has one entry. The sample includes 450,000 to 650,000 distinct CDR3 sequences, 16% of them seen just once. Trimming stripped 3 bases from V and 7 bases from J, with 13 bases between. CDR3 size: 15 residues. Germline lookup yields CDR1 MNHGY and CDR2 SVAAGI. These data also featured in a second study, about T cells in Graves' hyperthyroidism and ophthalmopathy.

The J gene is TRBJ1-6, the V gene TRBV6-9, with D possibly being TRBD1 (6 bases). This TCR came from a woman in her forties or fifties with Graves disease. Sequenced here: peripheral blood mononuclear cells (PBMCs), sampled at new diagnosis, from a patient treated with antithyroid drugs. In DNA, the CDR3 is TGTGCCAGCAGTTACGAGACAGGTAGCAATTCACCCCTCCACTTT. It codes for CASSYETGSNSPLHF.